This T cell receptor (beta chain) was captured in a study of cytomegalovirus exposure and HLA in healthy donors. General study points: The study designated 150 or so TCR beta chains cytomegalovirus-associated.

V shed 3 bases and J shed 1 base, with 10 bases lying between them. This CDR3 has 14 residues. The V gene's germline CDR1 is SGHVS and CDR2 FQNEAQ. The PCR ran on 60 Vbeta and 13 Jbeta primers. Libraries were prepared by immunoSEQ multiplex PCR; TCRdb keeps only in-frame clonotypes and omits some of them. Of some 70,000 clones in the sample, more than 60% were seen once. As concerns this clone: The antigen is not known.

Each donor was nominally healthy when sampled (though unrecorded immune exposures were likely). This clonotype originated in a male donor in good health and CMV-seropositive. The sequenced sample consisted of PBMCs. The chain employs TRBV7-8 and TRBJ2-7, with no clear D. The CDR3 protein is CASSLSALSYEQYF. The CDR3 bases are TGTGCCAGCAGCTTGTCAGCACTATCCTACGAGCAGTACTTC.